Only a few counts were recorded for the clone carrying this TCR beta chain. Antigen: not known. Other DNA sequences from this sample encode an identical CDR3 as well. The method was immunoSEQ multiplex PCR; TCRdb's version includes in-frame clones alone and lacks a portion of them. In the table there are just over 2,000,000 clones, roughly 94% of which are singletons. This sample is drawn from a study of shared clonotypes between healthy human individuals. General study results and limits: Sampling covered nothing but blood. Tissue TCR repertoires likely differ from those found in blood.

V lost 4 bases, J lost 8 bases, and 8 bases lay in between. The CDR3 loop spans 10 amino acids. Per the germline V gene, CDR1 is SQVTM and CDR2 is ANQGSEA. The material sequenced was naive CD4+ T cells sorted from blood. The subset is: CD45RA+ positively selected. The chain carries TRBV29-1 and TRBJ1-2; weak D call: TRBD1 (6 bases). The sequence was collected from a man aged 18 to 30 in good health. CDR3 protein: CSVGGGGYTF. CDR3 coding DNA: TGCAGCGTTGGAGGGGGAGGCTACACCTTC.